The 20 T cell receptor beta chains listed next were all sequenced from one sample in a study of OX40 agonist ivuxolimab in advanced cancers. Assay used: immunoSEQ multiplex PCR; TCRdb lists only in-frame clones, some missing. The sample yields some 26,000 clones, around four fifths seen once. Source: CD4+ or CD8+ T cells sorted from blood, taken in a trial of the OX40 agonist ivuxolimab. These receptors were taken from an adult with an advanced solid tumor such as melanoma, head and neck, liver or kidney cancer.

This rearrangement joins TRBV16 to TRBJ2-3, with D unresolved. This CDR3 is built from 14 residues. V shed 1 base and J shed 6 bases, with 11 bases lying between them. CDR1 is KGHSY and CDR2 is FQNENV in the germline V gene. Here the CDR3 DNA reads TGTGCCAGCAGCCAATTGGGATCCGTCGATACGCAGTATTTT. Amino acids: CASSQLGSVDTQYF.

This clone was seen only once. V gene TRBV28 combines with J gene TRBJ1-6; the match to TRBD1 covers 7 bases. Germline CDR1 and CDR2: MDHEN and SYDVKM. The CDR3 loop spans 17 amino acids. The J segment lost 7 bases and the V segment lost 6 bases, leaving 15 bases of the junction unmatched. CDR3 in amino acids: CASSRRDRVKLNSPLHF. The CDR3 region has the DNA TGTGCCAGCAGCCGTAGGGACAGAGTAAAACTAAATTCACCCCTCCACTTT. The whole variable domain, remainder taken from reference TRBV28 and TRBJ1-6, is DVKVTQSSRYLVKRTGEKVFLECVQDMDHENMFWYRQDPGLGLRLIYFSYDVKMKEKGDIPEGYSVSREKKERFSLILESASTNQTSMYLCASSRRDRVKLNSPLHFGNGTRLTVT.

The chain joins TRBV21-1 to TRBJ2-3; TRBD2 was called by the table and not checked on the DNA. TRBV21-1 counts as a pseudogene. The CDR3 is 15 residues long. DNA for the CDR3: TGTGCCAGCAGCAAAGGACCCCCGAGGGCAGATACGCAGTATTTT. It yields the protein CASSKGPPRADTQYF.

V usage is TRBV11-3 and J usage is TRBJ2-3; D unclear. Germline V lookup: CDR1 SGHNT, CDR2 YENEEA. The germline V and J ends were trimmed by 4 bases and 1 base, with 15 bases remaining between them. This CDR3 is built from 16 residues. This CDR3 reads CASSSPFSAGTDTQYF. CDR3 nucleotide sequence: TGTGCCAGCAGCTCCCCCTTCAGCGCGGGCACAGATACGCAGTATTTT.

In DNA form, the CDR3 reads TGTGCCAGCAGCCCCAGGACTGGTGGTACGCAGTATTTT. Translation: CASSPRTGGTQYF. V and J are TRBV5-6 and TRBJ2-3; tentative D call: TRBD2 (5 bases). The CDR3 length is 13 residues. Germline CDR1 is SGHDT and CDR2 is YYEEEE. Trimming left V 4 bases short and J 8 bases short, with 14 bases between. The variable domain in full, completed from reference TRBV5-6 and TRBJ2-3, reads DAGVTQSPTHLIKTRGQQVTLRCSPKSGHDTVSWYQQALGQGPQFIFQYYEEEERQRGNFPDRFSGHQFPNYSSELNVNALLLGDSALYLCASSPRTGGTQYFGPGTRLTVL.

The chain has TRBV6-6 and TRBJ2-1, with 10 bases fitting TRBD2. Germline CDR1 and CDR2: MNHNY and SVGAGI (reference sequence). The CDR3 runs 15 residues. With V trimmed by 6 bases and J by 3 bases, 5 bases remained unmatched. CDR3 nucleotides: TGTGCCAGCAGACTAGCGGGGAGACTCTACAATGAGCAGTTCTTC. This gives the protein CASRLAGRLYNEQFF.

CDR3: CASSPPSGGADTQYF. The CDR3 nucleotides are TGTGCCAGCAGTCCCCCTAGCGGGGGGGCCGATACGCAGTATTTT. V gene TRBV27 combines with J gene TRBJ2-3, with TRBD2 matching 12 bases. This CDR3 comprises 15 residues. CDR1 MNHEY and CDR2 SMNVEV come from the germline V gene (reference sequence). V lost 5 bases and J lost 6; bases outside the gene matches: 6.

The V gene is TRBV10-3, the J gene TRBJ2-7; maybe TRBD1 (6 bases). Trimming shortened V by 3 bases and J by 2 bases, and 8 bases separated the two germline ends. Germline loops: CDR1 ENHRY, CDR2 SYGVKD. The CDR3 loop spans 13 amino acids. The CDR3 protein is CAISDQGPYEQYF. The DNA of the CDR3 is TGTGCCATCAGTGATCAGGGGCCCTACGAGCAGTACTTC.

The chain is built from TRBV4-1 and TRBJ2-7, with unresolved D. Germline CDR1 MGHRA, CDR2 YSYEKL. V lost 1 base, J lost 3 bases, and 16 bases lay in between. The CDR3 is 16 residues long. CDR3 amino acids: CASSQAPEPASYEQYF. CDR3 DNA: TGCGCCAGCAGCCAAGCTCCCGAACCGGCAAGCTACGAGCAGTACTTC.

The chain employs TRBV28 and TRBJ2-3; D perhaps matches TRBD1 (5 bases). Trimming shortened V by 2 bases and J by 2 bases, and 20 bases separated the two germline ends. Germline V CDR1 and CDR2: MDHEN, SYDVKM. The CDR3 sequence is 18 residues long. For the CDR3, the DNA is TGTGCCAGCAGTTTAAGGGGCAAGGCCCTCGAGGTCACAGATACGCAGTATTTT. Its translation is CASSLRGKALEVTDTQYF.

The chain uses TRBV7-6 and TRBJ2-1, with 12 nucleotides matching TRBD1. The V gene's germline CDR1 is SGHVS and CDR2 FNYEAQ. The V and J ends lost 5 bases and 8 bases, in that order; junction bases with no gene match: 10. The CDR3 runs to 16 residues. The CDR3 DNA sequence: TGTGCCAGCAGCAGTGGCGGGACAGGGGGCTTCGATGAGCAGTTCTTC. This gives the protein CASSSGGTGGFDEQFF.

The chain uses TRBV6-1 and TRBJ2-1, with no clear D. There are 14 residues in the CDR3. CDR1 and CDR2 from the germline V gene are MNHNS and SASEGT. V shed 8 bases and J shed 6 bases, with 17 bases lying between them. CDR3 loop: CASDPRLEVNEQFF. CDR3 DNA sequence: TGTGCCAGCGATCCCCGGCTAGAGGTCAATGAGCAGTTCTTC.

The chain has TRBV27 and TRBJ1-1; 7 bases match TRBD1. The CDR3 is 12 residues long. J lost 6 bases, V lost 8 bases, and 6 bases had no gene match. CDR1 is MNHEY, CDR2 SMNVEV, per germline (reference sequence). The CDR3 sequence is CASGSGGAEAFF. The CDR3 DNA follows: TGTGCCAGCGGCTCAGGGGGAGCTGAAGCTTTCTTT.

The CDR3 sequence is CASSLEAGFNYGYTF. Written as DNA, the CDR3 is TGTGCCAGCAGCTTAGAGGCAGGATTTAACTATGGCTACACCTTC. This sequence joins TRBV11-2 and TRBJ1-2; the D is unclear. Germline assignment: CDR1 SGHAT and CDR2 FQNNGV. The V gene lost 0 bases and the J gene lost 1 base, with 9 bases spanning the gap. The CDR3 spans 15 residues.

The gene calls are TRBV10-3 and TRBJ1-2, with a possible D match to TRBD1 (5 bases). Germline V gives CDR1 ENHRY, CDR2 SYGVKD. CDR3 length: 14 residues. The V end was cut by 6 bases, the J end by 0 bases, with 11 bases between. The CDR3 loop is CAISAGTANYGYTF. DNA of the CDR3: TGTGCCATCAGCGCAGGGACCGCTAACTATGGCTACACCTTC.

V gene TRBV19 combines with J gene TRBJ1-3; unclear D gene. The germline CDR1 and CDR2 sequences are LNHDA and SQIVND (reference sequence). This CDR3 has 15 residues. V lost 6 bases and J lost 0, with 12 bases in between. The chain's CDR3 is CASSLGGFSGNTIYF. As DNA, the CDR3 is TGTGCCAGTAGCCTTGGCGGGTTCTCTGGAAACACCATATATTTT. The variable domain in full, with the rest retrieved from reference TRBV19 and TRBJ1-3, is DGGITQSPKYLFRKEGQNVTLSCEQNLNHDAMYWYRQDPGQGLRLIYYSQIVNDFQKGDIAEGYSVSREKKESFPLTVTSAQKNPTAFYLCASSLGGFSGNTIYFGEGSWLTVV.

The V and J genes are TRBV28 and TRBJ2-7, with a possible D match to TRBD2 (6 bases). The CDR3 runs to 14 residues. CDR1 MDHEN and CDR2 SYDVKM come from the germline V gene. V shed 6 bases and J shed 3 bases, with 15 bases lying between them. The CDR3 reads CASRTPGTHYEQYF. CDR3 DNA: TGTGCCAGCAGAACTCCTGGGACTCACTACGAGCAGTACTTC.

The DNA of the CDR3 is TGCGCCAGCAGCCAAGGCCTGACTAGCGGGGGGGACACCGGGGAGCTGTTTTTT. Translation: CASSQGLTSGGDTGELFF. The chain uses TRBV4-3 and TRBJ2-2, with 14 nucleotides matching TRBD2. Trimming cost V 1 base and J 3 bases; bases outside gene matches: 4. The CDR3 covers 18 residues. The germline gives CDR1 LGHNA, CDR2 YSLEER.

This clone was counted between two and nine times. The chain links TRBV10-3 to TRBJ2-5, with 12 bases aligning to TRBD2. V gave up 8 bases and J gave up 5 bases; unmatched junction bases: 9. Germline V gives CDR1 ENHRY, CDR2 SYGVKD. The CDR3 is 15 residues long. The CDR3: CAIRSTSGSFETQYF. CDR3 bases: TGTGCCATCCGATCGACTAGCGGGAGTTTTGAGACCCAGTACTTC.

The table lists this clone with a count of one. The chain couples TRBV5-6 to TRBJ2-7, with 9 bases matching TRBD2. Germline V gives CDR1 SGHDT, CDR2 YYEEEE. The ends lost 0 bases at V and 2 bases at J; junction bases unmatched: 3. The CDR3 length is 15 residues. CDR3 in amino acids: CASSLGLAGPYEQYF. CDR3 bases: TGTGCCAGCAGCTTGGGGCTAGCGGGACCCTACGAGCAGTACTTC. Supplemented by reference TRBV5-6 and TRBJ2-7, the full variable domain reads DAGVTQSPTHLIKTRGQQVTLRCSPKSGHDTVSWYQQALGQGPQFIFQYYEEEERQRGNFPDRFSGHQFPNYSSELNVNALLLGDSALYLCASSLGLAGPYEQYFGPGTRLTVT.